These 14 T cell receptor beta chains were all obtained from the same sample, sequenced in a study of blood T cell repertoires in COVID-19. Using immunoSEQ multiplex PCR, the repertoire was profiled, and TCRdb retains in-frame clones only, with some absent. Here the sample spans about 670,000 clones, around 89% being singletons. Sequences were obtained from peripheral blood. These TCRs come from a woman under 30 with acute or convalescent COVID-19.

The CDR3 DNA follows: TGCGCCAGCAGCTTGGGTCCCGCTTGGAGGGGCGATGAGCAGTACTTC. As protein: CASSLGPAWRGDEQYF. This chain connects TRBV5-1 to TRBJ2-7, with D perhaps TRBD2 (6 bases). Per the germline V gene, CDR1 is SGHRS and CDR2 is YFSETQ. The CDR3 is made up of 16 amino acids. The V gene lost 0 bases and the J gene lost 7 bases, with 20 bases spanning the gap.

The CDR3 sequence: CASSAVRQTNYGYTF. The CDR3 nucleotides are TGCGCCAGCAGTGCGGTCAGGCAAACTAACTATGGCTACACCTTC. This rearrangement joins TRBV10-2 to TRBJ1-2, with D unclear. Germline-derived CDR1 and CDR2 are WSHSY and SAAADI. The CDR3 runs to 15 residues. Trimming removed 4 bases at V and 0 bases at J, with 12 bases between.

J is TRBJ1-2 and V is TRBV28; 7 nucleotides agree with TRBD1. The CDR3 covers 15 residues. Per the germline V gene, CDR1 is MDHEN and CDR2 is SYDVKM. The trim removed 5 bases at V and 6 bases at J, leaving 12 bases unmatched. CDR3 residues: CASSRGLVFSHGYTF. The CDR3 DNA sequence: TGTGCCAGCAGTAGGGGGCTTGTATTTTCACATGGCTACACCTTC.

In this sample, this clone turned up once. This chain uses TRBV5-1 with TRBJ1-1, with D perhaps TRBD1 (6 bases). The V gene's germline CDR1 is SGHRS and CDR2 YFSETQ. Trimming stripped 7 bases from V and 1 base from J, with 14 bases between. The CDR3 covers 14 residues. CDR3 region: CASWTDSQNTEAFF. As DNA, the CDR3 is TGCGCCAGCTGGACAGACTCTCAGAACACTGAAGCTTTCTTT.

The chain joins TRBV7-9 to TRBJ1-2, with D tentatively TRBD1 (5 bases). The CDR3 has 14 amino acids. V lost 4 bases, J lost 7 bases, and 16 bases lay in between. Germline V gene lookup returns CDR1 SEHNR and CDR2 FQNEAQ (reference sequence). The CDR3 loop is CASSSAGFRGGYTF. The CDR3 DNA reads TGTGCCAGCAGCTCCGCAGGGTTCCGCGGTGGCTACACCTTC.

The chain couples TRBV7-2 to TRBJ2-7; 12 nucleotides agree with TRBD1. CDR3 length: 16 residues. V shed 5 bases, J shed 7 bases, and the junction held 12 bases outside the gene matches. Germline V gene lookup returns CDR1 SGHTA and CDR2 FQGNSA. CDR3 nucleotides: TGTGCCAGCAGCATGCTGCCGGGACAGGGGGCAGGGGAGCAGTACTTC. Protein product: CASSMLPGQGAGEQYF.

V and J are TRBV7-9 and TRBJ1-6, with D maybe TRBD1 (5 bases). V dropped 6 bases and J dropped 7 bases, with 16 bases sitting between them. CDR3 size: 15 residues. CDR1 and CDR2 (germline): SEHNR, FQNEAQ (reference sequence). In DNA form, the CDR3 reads TGTGCCAGCAGTTTCGGGCAGGGTAGAAATTCACCCCTCCACTTT. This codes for CASSFGQGRNSPLHF.

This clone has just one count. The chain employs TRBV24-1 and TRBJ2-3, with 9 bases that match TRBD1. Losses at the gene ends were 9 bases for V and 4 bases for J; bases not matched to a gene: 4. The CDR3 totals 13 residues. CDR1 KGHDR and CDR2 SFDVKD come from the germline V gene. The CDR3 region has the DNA TGTGCCACCTCTACAGGGGGCCCAGATACGCAGTATTTT. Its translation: CATSTGGPDTQYF.

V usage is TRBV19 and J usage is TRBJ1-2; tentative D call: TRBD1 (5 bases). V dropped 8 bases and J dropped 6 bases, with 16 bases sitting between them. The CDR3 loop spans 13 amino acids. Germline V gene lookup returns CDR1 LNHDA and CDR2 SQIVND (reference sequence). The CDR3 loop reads CASAWAAGHGYTF. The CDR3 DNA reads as TGTGCCAGTGCGTGGGCAGCGGGGCATGGCTACACCTTC. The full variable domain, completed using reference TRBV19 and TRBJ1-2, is DGGITQSPKYLFRKEGQNVTLSCEQNLNHDAMYWYRQDPGQGLRLIYYSQIVNDFQKGDIAEGYSVSREKKESFPLTVTSAQKNPTAFYLCASAWAAGHGYTFGSGTRLTVV.

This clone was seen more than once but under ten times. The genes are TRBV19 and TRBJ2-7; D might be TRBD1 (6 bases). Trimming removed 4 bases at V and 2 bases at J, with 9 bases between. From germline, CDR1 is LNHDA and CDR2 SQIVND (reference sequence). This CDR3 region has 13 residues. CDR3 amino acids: CASSRDNAYEQYF. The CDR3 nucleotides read TGTGCCAGTAGTAGGGACAACGCCTACGAGCAGTACTTC.

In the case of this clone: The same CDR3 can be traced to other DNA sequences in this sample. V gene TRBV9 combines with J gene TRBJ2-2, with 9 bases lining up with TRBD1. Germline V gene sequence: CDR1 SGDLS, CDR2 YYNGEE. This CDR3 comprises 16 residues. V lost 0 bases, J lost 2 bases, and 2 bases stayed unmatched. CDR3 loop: CASSVVTGGNTGELFF. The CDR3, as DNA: TGTGCCAGCAGCGTAGTAACAGGGGGCAACACCGGGGAGCTGTTTTTT.

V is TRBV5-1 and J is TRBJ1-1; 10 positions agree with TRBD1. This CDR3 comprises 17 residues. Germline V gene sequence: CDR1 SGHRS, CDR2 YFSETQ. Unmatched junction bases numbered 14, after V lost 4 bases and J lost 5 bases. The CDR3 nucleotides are TGCGCCAGCAGCCAGACCGGGACAGGGGTTGGAGAAACTGAAGCTTTCTTT. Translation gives CASSQTGTGVGETEAFF.

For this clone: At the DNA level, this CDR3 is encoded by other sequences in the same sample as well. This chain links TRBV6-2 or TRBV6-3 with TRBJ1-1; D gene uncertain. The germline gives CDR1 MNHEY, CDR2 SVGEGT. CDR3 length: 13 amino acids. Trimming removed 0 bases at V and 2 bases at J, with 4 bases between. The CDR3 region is CASSYSRNTEAFF. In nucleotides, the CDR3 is TGTGCCAGCAGTTACTCGAGAAACACTGAAGCTTTCTTT.

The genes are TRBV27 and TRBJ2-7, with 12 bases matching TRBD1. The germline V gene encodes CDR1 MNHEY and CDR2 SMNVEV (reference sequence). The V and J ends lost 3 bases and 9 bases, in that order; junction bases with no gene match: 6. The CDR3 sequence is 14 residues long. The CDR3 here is CASSFGTGGFVQYF. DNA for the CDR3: TGTGCCAGCAGTTTCGGGACAGGGGGCTTTGTGCAGTACTTC.